Each of the 31 T cell receptor beta chains below was sequenced from the same sample in a study of cytomegalovirus exposure and HLA in healthy donors. Researchers ran the PCR with 60 Vbeta and 13 Jbeta primers. Here immunoSEQ multiplex PCR was the method, and the copy in TCRdb shows in-frame clones only, minus some. The table includes approximately 160,000 clones, approximately 80% detected once. The sequencing input was PBMCs. The origin of the receptors is a woman aged 40 to 50 in good health and CMV-seropositive.

The V call is TRBV6-9, the J call TRBJ1-2; 7 bases line up with TRBD1. CDR1 and CDR2 (germline): MNHGY, SVAAGI. J gave up 3 bases and V 4 bases, and 5 bases lay outside the gene matches. The CDR3 contains 14 residues. The CDR3 region has the DNA TGTGCCAGCAGTTTCGGGACAGCCCACTATGGCTACACCTTC. It codes for CASSFGTAHYGYTF.

The gene calls are TRBV19 and TRBJ1-1; 7 positions agree with TRBD1. CDR3 length equals 13 residues. Germline values: CDR1 LNHDA, CDR2 SQIVND (reference sequence). The V gene end was trimmed by 5 bases and the J gene end by 5 bases; junction bases not matched to a gene: 5. The CDR3 DNA follows: TGTGCCAGTAGTGTCGACAGGGAAACTGAAGCTTTCTTT. This codes for CASSVDRETEAFF.

The chain is built from TRBV9 and TRBJ1-3; D gene ambiguous. The CDR3 spans 17 residues. The V and J ends lost 4 bases and 0 bases respectively, with 17 bases between them. Germline values: CDR1 SGDLS, CDR2 YYNGEE. In DNA, the CDR3 is TGTGCCAGCAGCCCGCGCGACATAATACTCTCTGGAAACACCATATATTTT. Its translation is CASSPRDIILSGNTIYF.

The chain couples TRBV7-9 to TRBJ2-7; 9 bases fit TRBD1. Germline-derived CDR1 and CDR2 are SEHNR and FQNEAQ (reference sequence). The CDR3 has 14 amino acids. Trimming took 1 base from V and 5 from J; bases not matched to a gene: 3. CDR3 sequence (DNA): TGTGCCAGCAGCTTAGGGTGGACAGGGGACGAGCAGTACTTC. Translated: CASSLGWTGDEQYF.

The V call is TRBV5-5, the J call TRBJ1-1, with a tentative D call TRBD1 (6 bases). Germline values: CDR1 SGHKS, CDR2 YYEKEE (reference sequence). This CDR3 comprises 12 residues. With 3 bases removed from V and 8 bases from J, the gap between germline ends came to 11 bases. The CDR3 sequence: CASSYPQGEAFF. The CDR3 DNA follows: TGTGCCAGCAGCTACCCCCAGGGGGAAGCTTTCTTT. The variable domain in full, with the rest retrieved from reference TRBV5-5 and TRBJ1-1, is DAGVTQSPTHLIKTRGQQVTLRCSPISGHKSVSWYQQVLGQGPQFIFQYYEKEERGRGNFPDRFSARQFPNYSSELNVNALLLGDSALYLCASSYPQGEAFFGQGTRLTVV.

A word on this clone: One end of the junction is discordant with germline, which a read error may explain. This sequence joins TRBV5-1 and TRBJ1-2, with 7 bases matching TRBD1. CDR1 is SGHRS and CDR2 is YFSETQ in the germline V gene. This CDR3 is built from 15 residues. CDR3 region: CASSLEPDRAGGYTF. The CDR3 nucleotides read TGCGCCAGCAGTTTGGAGCCCGACAGGGCGGGTGGCTACACCTTC.

For the CDR3, the DNA is TGTGCCAGCAGCGTGGGGGGGGCCCCCGTGAAAGCTTTCTTT. It translates to CASSVGGAPVKAFF. The V call is TRBV9, the J call TRBJ1-1; the D gene is possibly TRBD1 (6 bases). This CDR3 has 14 amino acids. Germline V gene sequence: CDR1 SGDLS, CDR2 YYNGEE. V lost 2 bases to trimming and J lost 9 bases, with 17 bases between them.

This rearrangement joins TRBV5-1 to TRBJ2-3, with D maybe TRBD2 (5 bases). This CDR3 comprises 15 residues. From germline, CDR1 is SGHRS and CDR2 YFSETQ. V was cut by 0 bases and J by 2 bases, with 10 bases left in between. CDR3 residues: CASSLARDITDTQYF. The CDR3 region has the DNA TGCGCCAGCAGCTTGGCCCGGGATATCACAGATACGCAGTATTTT.

The CDR3, as DNA: TGTGCCAGCAGCGTAGCAGGGGTTTCCTACAATGAGCAGTTCTTC. Translated, it gives CASSVAGVSYNEQFF. This chain links TRBV9 with TRBJ2-1; D perhaps matches TRBD1 (6 bases). CDR1 SGDLS and CDR2 YYNGEE come from the germline V gene. With 0 bases removed from V and 1 base from J, the gap between germline ends came to 8 bases. The CDR3 consists of 15 residues.

The chain carries TRBV7-2 and TRBJ2-7; a weak D match, TRBD2 (6 bases). The V and J ends lost 4 bases and 0 bases respectively, with 16 bases between them. Germline V gene lookup returns CDR1 SGHTA and CDR2 FQGNSA. This CDR3 has 16 residues. The CDR3 DNA reads TGTGCCAGCAGCTCTTCTAGCGTGATTTCCTCCTACGAGCAGTACTTC. The encoded protein is CASSSSSVISSYEQYF.

V gene TRBV6-1 combines with J gene TRBJ1-5; 7 nucleotides match TRBD1. CDR1 and CDR2 from the germline V gene are MNHNS and SASEGT. V lost 4 bases to trimming and J lost 13 bases; unmatched junction nucleotides: 7. The CDR3 runs to 12 residues. The CDR3 is CASSVVQGVQHF. The DNA for the CDR3 is TGTGCCAGCAGTGTGGTTCAGGGGGTACAGCATTTT.

The chain couples TRBV5-1 to TRBJ2-1; 10 bases line up with TRBD2. Unmatched junction bases numbered 2, after V lost 6 bases and J lost 2 bases. Germline loops: CDR1 SGHRS, CDR2 YFSETQ. The CDR3 spans 14 residues. CDR3 residues: CASTTSGTYNEQFF. CDR3 sequence (DNA): TGCGCCAGCACAACTAGCGGGACCTACAATGAGCAGTTCTTC.

This sequence joins TRBV6-6 and TRBJ1-2; D may be TRBD1 (6 bases). In germline, CDR1 is MNHNY, CDR2 SVGAGI (reference sequence). V lost 2 bases and J 8 bases, leaving 21 bases between the germline ends. The CDR3 is 16 residues long. Here the CDR3 DNA reads TGTGCCAGCAGTTACCTACAGGAGACAGGAGGTTTGGGCTACACCTTC. Encoded protein: CASSYLQETGGLGYTF.

This clone was detected only a few times. J is TRBJ2-1 and V is TRBV15; a possible D gene is TRBD2 (6 bases). The ends were cut back, 4 bases at V and 4 bases at J, with 14 bases in the middle. CDR3 length: 15 residues. Germline V lookup: CDR1 LNHNV, CDR2 YYDKDF (reference sequence). The CDR3 sequence: CATSKGEVGYNEQFF. DNA of the CDR3: TGTGCCACCAGCAAAGGGGAGGTCGGATACAATGAGCAGTTCTTC.

The rearrangement links TRBV19 to TRBJ1-6, with no clear D. Germline V gives CDR1 LNHDA, CDR2 SQIVND (reference sequence). V was cut by 3 bases and J by 8 bases, with 14 bases left in between. The CDR3 runs 15 residues. Here the CDR3 reads CASSIGWRVDSPLHF. The CDR3 DNA reads TGTGCCAGTAGTATTGGATGGAGGGTAGATTCACCCCTCCACTTT.

The chain combines TRBV25-1 with TRBJ1-1; D is ambiguous. V was pared by 3 bases and J by 4 bases, with 6 bases between. The CDR3 consists of 12 residues. Per the germline V gene, CDR1 is MGHDK and CDR2 is SYGVNS. CDR3 nucleotides: TGTGCCAGCAGTGATCATCCCACTGAAGCTTTCTTT. Translated: CASSDHPTEAFF.

This clone has just a few counts. One end of the junction does not line up with germline, which may come from a read error. The gene calls are TRBV5-1 and TRBJ1-4; D not certain. CDR3 length equals 14 residues. The germline V gene encodes CDR1 SGHRS and CDR2 YFSETQ. This chain's CDR3 is CTSSLASTNEKLFF. DNA of the CDR3: TGCACCAGCAGCTTAGCGTCAACTAATGAAAAACTGTTTTTT.

The chain carries TRBV4-1 and TRBJ2-2; D remains unclear. The CDR3 has 16 residues. The V gene's germline CDR1 is MGHRA and CDR2 YSYEKL. V dropped 0 bases and J dropped 0 bases, with 8 bases sitting between them. This CDR3 is CASSQEVAPNTGELFF. The DNA for the CDR3 is TGCGCCAGCAGCCAAGAGGTCGCGCCGAACACCGGGGAGCTGTTTTTT.

The rearrangement uses TRBV2 and TRBJ2-5; D is possibly TRBD2 (8 bases). The ends were cut back, 1 base at V and 5 bases at J, with 20 bases in the middle. There are 17 residues in the CDR3. The germline CDR1 and CDR2 sequences are SNHLY and FYNNEI. DNA of the CDR3: TGTGCCAGCAGTGAAGTAGGGGGCGGGGGGCCCCCGGAGACCCAGTACTTC. As protein: CASSEVGGGGPPETQYF.

As concerns this clone: Other DNA sequences within the sample encode an identical CDR3. J is TRBJ2-2 and V is TRBV29-1, with D perhaps TRBD2 (6 bases). V gave up 4 bases and J gave up 1 base, with 7 bases separating them. CDR3 length: 13 amino acids. CDR1 is SQVTM, CDR2 ANQGSEA, per germline. CDR3 sequence: CSVGGGNTGELFF. The CDR3 bases are TGCAGCGTTGGGGGAGGGAACACCGGGGAGCTGTTTTTT.

The chain employs TRBV5-4 and TRBJ2-7, with 12 bases lining up with TRBD2. The trim removed 3 bases at V and 4 bases at J, leaving 2 bases unmatched. This CDR3 has 14 residues. CDR1 is SGHNT and CDR2 is YYREEE in the germline V gene (reference sequence). CDR3 amino acids: CASSSTSGSYEQYF. CDR3 bases: TGTGCCAGCAGCTCGACTAGCGGGAGTTACGAGCAGTACTTC.

V is TRBV10-3 and J is TRBJ1-2; 8 bases match TRBD1. Losses at the gene ends were 6 bases for V and 6 bases for J; bases not matched to a gene: 6. Germline lookup yields CDR1 ENHRY and CDR2 SYGVKD. This CDR3 is 13 amino acids long. Here the CDR3 DNA reads TGTGCCATCAGGGGGGGGACAGGCGATGGCTACACCTTC. Its translation: CAIRGGTGDGYTF.

V is TRBV2 and J is TRBJ2-3; D unresolved. This CDR3 has 15 amino acids. V lost 2 bases and J lost 2, with 11 bases in between. Germline CDR1 is SNHLY and CDR2 is FYNNEI. CDR3 sequence reads: CASSEYHRITDTQYF. DNA of the CDR3: TGTGCCAGCAGTGAATATCACAGAATCACAGATACGCAGTATTTT.

The rearrangement joins TRBV30 to TRBJ1-2; D is possibly TRBD1 (5 bases). This CDR3 has 14 amino acids. The germline V gene encodes CDR1 GTSNPN and CDR2 SVGIG (reference sequence). V was shortened by 3 bases and J by 6 bases, with 17 bases between the two germline ends. CDR3 DNA sequence: TGTGCCTGGAGCTACCGGGGGGGTTTAAATGGCTACACCTTC. Amino acid sequence: CAWSYRGGLNGYTF.

V usage is TRBV5-1 and J usage is TRBJ2-5, with D maybe TRBD1 (5 bases). CDR1 and CDR2 (germline): SGHRS, YFSETQ. The CDR3 has 13 residues. Trimming removed 4 bases from V and 2 bases from J, with 9 bases in between. This chain's CDR3 is CASSVGDQETQYF. Here the CDR3 DNA reads TGCGCCAGCAGCGTAGGGGATCAAGAGACCCAGTACTTC.

This clone was seen a single time. The chain recombines TRBV28 with TRBJ1-2; no reliable D call. The CDR3 length is 12 residues. Trimming removed 4 bases at V and 4 bases at J, with 7 bases between. The germline V gene encodes CDR1 MDHEN and CDR2 SYDVKM. The CDR3 reads CASSYQIYGYTF. The CDR3 nucleotides read TGTGCCAGCAGTTACCAGATCTATGGCTACACCTTC.

V and J are TRBV2 and TRBJ2-1; 10 nucleotides line up with TRBD2. V lost 4 bases to trimming and J lost 6 bases; unmatched junction nucleotides: 3. Germline loops: CDR1 SNHLY, CDR2 FYNNEI. CDR3 length: 14 residues. The CDR3 DNA reads TGTGCCAGCAGTGTACTAGCGGGGATCAATGAGCAGTTCTTC. Its translation: CASSVLAGINEQFF.

V usage is TRBV10-3 and J usage is TRBJ2-2, with TRBD1 matching over 8 bases. The CDR3 runs 14 residues. Germline V gene lookup returns CDR1 ENHRY and CDR2 SYGVKD. V shed 5 bases, J shed 2 bases, and the junction held 1 base outside the gene matches. CDR3 DNA: TGTGCCATCAGTCAGGGGGCTAACACCGGGGAGCTGTTTTTT. It yields the protein CAISQGANTGELFF.

This clone turned up a few times. The chain has TRBV19 and TRBJ1-1, with unresolved D. The V end was cut by 3 bases, the J end by 9 bases, with 14 bases between. Germline CDR1 is LNHDA and CDR2 is SQIVND (reference sequence). CDR3 length: 13 residues. This CDR3 is CASSILFDYKAFF. CDR3 DNA sequence: TGTGCCAGTAGTATCCTCTTTGACTACAAAGCTTTCTTT.

This sequence joins TRBV19 and TRBJ2-7, with no clear D. V shed 4 bases and J shed 0 bases, with 7 bases lying between them. Germline V lookup: CDR1 LNHDA, CDR2 SQIVND (reference sequence). This CDR3 is built from 13 residues. CDR3 residues: CASSRRDSYEQYF. Here the CDR3 DNA reads TGTGCCAGTAGTAGGAGAGACTCCTACGAGCAGTACTTC.

This clone turned up a few times. V gene TRBV18 combines with J gene TRBJ2-7; TRBD1 agrees at 7 bases. CDR1 KGHSH and CDR2 LQKENI come from the germline V gene. The CDR3 is made up of 15 amino acids. With 2 bases clipped from V and 1 base from J, the junction kept 5 bases outside the gene matches. CDR3 amino acids: CASSPRGQASYEQYF. In DNA, the CDR3 is TGTGCCAGCTCACCAAGGGGGCAGGCTTCCTACGAGCAGTACTTC.